This T cell receptor beta chain derives from a study of technical replicates of blood from a handful of donors. Here immunoSEQ multiplex PCR was the method, and the copy in TCRdb shows in-frame clones only, minus some. The repertoire holds some 48,000 clones, with approximately 94% as singletons. The V and J ends lost 5 bases and 5 bases respectively, with 25 bases between them. This CDR3 has 18 amino acids. Looked up from germline, CDR1 is SEHNR and CDR2 is FQNEAQ (reference sequence). Sequences were obtained from T cells isolated from PBMCs. The chain carries TRBV7-9 and TRBJ2-1, with TRBD2 as a possible D gene (7 bases). The TCR was taken from a human donor in good health. The CDR3 loop is CASSAYSWGLAENNEQFF. For the CDR3, the DNA is TGTGCCAGCAGCGCCTACTCTTGGGGGCTAGCGGAGAACAATGAGCAGTTCTTC.